This T cell receptor beta chain derives from a study of T cells in Graves' hyperthyroidism and ophthalmopathy. CDR1 is LNHDA and CDR2 is SQIVND in the germline V gene (reference sequence). CDR3 length: 15 residues. With 5 bases clipped from V and 2 bases from J, the junction kept 8 bases outside the gene matches. Amplification yielded TCR beta CDR3 regions, with RNA transcripts as the source. HTBI primers were the set used in a first-round RT-PCR of the TCR CDR3. Using its own MiXCR run on the multiplex PCR reads, TCRdb lists one record per CDR3 protein. The sample contains hundreds of thousands of distinct CDR3 sequences, more than 30% of which appear only once.

The chain combines TRBV19 with TRBJ1-1; 7 bases map to TRBD1. Sequencing was done on a sample of blood. The sequence came from a man between 18 and 35 years old with Graves' hyperthyroidism. The CDR3 loop is CASSFRQGGNTEAFF. The CDR3 bases are TGTGCCAGTAGTTTCAGACAGGGAGGTAACACTGAAGCTTTCTTT. Filled out from reference TRBV19 and TRBJ1-1, the complete variable domain reads DGGITQSPKYLFRKEGQNVTLSCEQNLNHDAMYWYRQDPGQGLRLIYYSQIVNDFQKGDIAEGYSVSREKKESFPLTVTSAQKNPTAFYLCASSFRQGGNTEAFFGQGTRLTVV.